This record concerns one T cell receptor beta chain sequence. The data were taken from a study of blood T cell repertoires in COVID-19. On the study more broadly: COVID-19 samples, acute and convalescent, were from the United States, Italy and Spain. PBMCs, B-cell-depleted T cells, or T cells provided the cDNA or gDNA that made up the material.

As handled by the study authors: Scientists estimated how many nucleated cells there were by amplifying reference gene primers. Produced via immunoSEQ multiplex PCR; TCRdb's table is partial and in-frame only. The V and J calls and clone size are taken from that table; D and trimming were inferred from the DNA. This sample has fewer than 120,000 clones, with 65% to 90% found just once. The V gene's germline CDR1 is SGHTA and CDR2 FQGNSA. V lost 4 bases and J lost 9, with 16 bases in between. The CDR3 runs 14 residues. This sequence was found in a woman aged 55 to 70 with acute or convalescent COVID-19. The rearrangement links TRBV7-2 to TRBJ2-1, with D perhaps matching TRBD2 (7 bases). Sequenced sample: peripheral blood. The CDR3 bases are TGTGCCAGCAGCTCAGCCGGGGGGCCGGGTGAGCAGTTCTTC. As protein: CASSSAGGPGEQFF.